One and the same sample provided the 9 T cell receptor beta chains below, sequenced in a study of T cell repertoires in cytomegalovirus infection. Using its own MiXCR run on the reads, TCRdb lists one record per CDR3 protein. This sample has fewer than 200,000 distinct CDR3 sequences, with about 15% found just once. The sequencing input was PBMCs. The receptor set was obtained from a human donor in good health (CMV status not recorded). Some clones in this sample may be carry-over from other donors' samples.

This clonotype came up many times. The V call is TRBV28, the J call TRBJ2-5, with 8 bases identical to TRBD2. The CDR3 sequence is 15 residues long. Germline V lookup: CDR1 MDHEN, CDR2 SYDVKM. V dropped 4 bases and J dropped 4; count of bases not matched to a gene: 8. The CDR3 DNA follows: TGTGCCAGCAGTTCGCCGGGACTAGAAGTAGAGACCCAGTACTTC. It is translated as CASSSPGLEVETQYF.

V is TRBV28 and J is TRBJ2-4; 9 nucleotides align to TRBD1. V lost 10 bases and J lost 7; bases outside the gene matches: 14. The CDR3 has 15 amino acids. The V gene's germline CDR1 is MDHEN and CDR2 SYDVKM. For the CDR3, the DNA is TGTGCCACCTCCACGTACCGGGACAGGGACAACATTCAGTACTTC. It yields the protein CATSTYRDRDNIQYF.

This clonotype was detected ten times or more. The chain is built from TRBV11-2 and TRBJ2-1; D is undetermined. This CDR3 is built from 13 residues. V was pared by 1 base and J by 9 bases, with 10 bases between. The germline CDR1 and CDR2 sequences are SGHAT and FQNNGV. This chain's CDR3 is CASSLAGQTEQFF. CDR3 DNA: TGTGCCAGCAGCTTAGCAGGTCAGACTGAGCAGTTCTTC.

In this sample, this clonotype turned up a few times. J is TRBJ2-3 and V is TRBV20-1, with 8 bases lining up with TRBD1. CDR1 DFQATT and CDR2 SNEGSKA come from the germline V gene (reference sequence). This CDR3 contains 13 residues. The trim removed 6 bases at V and 2 bases at J, leaving 4 bases unmatched. Here the CDR3 reads CSARQGFTDTQYF. The CDR3 region has the DNA TGCAGTGCGAGACAGGGGTTCACAGATACGCAGTATTTT.

The sample holds many counts of this clonotype. The chain links TRBV7-2 to TRBJ2-5, with TRBD2 matching 10 bases. The junction had 7 bases not matched to a gene; V was cut back by 5 bases and J by 1 base. The CDR3 covers 16 residues. The germline CDR1 and CDR2 sequences are SGHTA and FQGNSA. In DNA, the CDR3 is TGTGCCAGCAGCCCCCGTAGACTAGCGGGCCAAGAGACCCAGTACTTC. Protein: CASSPRRLAGQETQYF. Full variable domain (rest looked up from reference TRBV7-2 and TRBJ2-5): GAGVSQSPSNKVTEKGKDVELRCDPISGHTALYWYRQSLGQGLEFLIYFQGNSAPDKSGLPSDRFSAERTGGSVSTLTIQRTQQEDSAVYLCASSPRRLAGQETQYFGPGTRLLVL.

The chain is built from TRBV20-1 and TRBJ2-7, with 12 positions matching TRBD2. The germline gives CDR1 DFQATT, CDR2 SNEGSKA (reference sequence). CDR3 length: 14 residues. V trimming: 4 bases; J trimming: 5 bases; junction bases outside the gene matches: 6. CDR3 region: CSATSGRAPDEQYF. In nucleotides, the CDR3 is TGCAGTGCTACTAGCGGGAGGGCCCCGGACGAGCAGTACTTC.

In its sample, this clonotype was seen a few times. The chain joins TRBV5-1 to TRBJ1-6; 7 bases line up with TRBD1. This CDR3 has 15 residues. Germline loops: CDR1 SGHRS, CDR2 YFSETQ. The V gene end was trimmed by 2 bases and the J gene end by 4 bases; junction bases not matched to a gene: 3. CDR3 region: CASSLGTAYNSPLHF. CDR3 nucleotides: TGCGCCAGCAGCTTAGGGACAGCGTATAATTCACCCCTCCACTTT.

Ten or more counts support this clonotype. The chain couples TRBV2 to TRBJ2-3; D possibly matches TRBD1 or TRBD2 (7 bases each). The CDR3 is 14 residues long. Germline values: CDR1 SNHLY, CDR2 FYNNEI. Trimming removed 8 bases from V and 2 bases from J, with 14 bases in between. The DNA for the CDR3 is TGTGCCAGCGGGAGGGACAGCCACACAGATACGCAGTATTTT. Protein sequence: CASGRDSHTDTQYF. Based on the CDR3 plus reference TRBV2 and TRBJ2-3, the full variable domain is EPEVTQTPSHQVTQMGQEVILRCVPISNHLYFYWYRQILGQKVEFLVSFYNNEISEKSEIFDDQFSVERPDGSNFTLKIRSTKLEDSAMYFCASGRDSHTDTQYFGPGTRLTVL.

This clonotype was seen at least ten times. V gene TRBV7-2 combines with J gene TRBJ1-2; D ambiguous. The germline CDR1 and CDR2 sequences are SGHTA and FQGNSA. V gave up 2 bases and J gave up 2 bases, with 9 bases separating them. The CDR3 spans 14 residues. The CDR3 nucleotides read TGTGCCAGCAGCTTATCGGTCGGAAACTATGGCTACACCTTC. It is translated as CASSLSVGNYGYTF.